Sequencing of this T cell receptor (beta chain) was carried out in a study of identical twins. Whole-study results and caveats: Carriage of fewer insertions was seen in abundant cord blood beta clonotypes, whereas memory repertoires showed none. Beta out-of-frame sequences showed weaker excess sharing between twins. Monozygotic twins shared more out-of-frame TCR alpha than recombination models predicted.

Remarks on this clonotype: Its antigen is as yet unknown.

After template switching added a universal primer site, the resulting cDNA carried unique molecular identifiers. TCRdb itself ran the 5' RACE reads through MiXCR, one entry per CDR3 protein. The table includes 1.5 million to 2 million distinct CDR3 sequences, more than 30% detected once. Germline lookup yields CDR1 SEHNR and CDR2 FQNEAQ (reference sequence). The CDR3 has 15 residues. Unmatched junction bases numbered 6, after V lost 8 bases and J lost 1 base. Material: cord blood. This sequence joins TRBV7-9 and TRBJ2-2, with TRBD2 matching 8 bases. The TCR was taken from a newborn girl in good health. CDR3 nucleotides: TGTGCCAGCGGGACTAGAGCTCAGAACACCGGGGAGCTGTTTTTT. It codes for CASGTRAQNTGELFF.